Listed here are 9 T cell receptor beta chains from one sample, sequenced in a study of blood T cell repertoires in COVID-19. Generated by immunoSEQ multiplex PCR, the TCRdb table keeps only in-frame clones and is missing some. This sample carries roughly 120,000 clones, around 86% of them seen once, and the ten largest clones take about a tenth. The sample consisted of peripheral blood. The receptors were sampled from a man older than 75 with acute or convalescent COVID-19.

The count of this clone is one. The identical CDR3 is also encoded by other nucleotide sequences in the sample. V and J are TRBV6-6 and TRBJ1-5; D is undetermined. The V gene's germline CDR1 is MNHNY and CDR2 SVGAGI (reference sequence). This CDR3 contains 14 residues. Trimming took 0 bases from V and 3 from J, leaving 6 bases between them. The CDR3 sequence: CASSYSEDNQPQHF. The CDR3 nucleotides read TGTGCCAGCAGTTACTCTGAGGACAATCAGCCCCAGCATTTT.

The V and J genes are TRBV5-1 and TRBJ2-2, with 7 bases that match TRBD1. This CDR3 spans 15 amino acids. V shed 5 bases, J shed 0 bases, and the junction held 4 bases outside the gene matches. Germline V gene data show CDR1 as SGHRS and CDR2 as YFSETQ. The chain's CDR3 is CASRKQGSNTGELFF. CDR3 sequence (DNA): TGCGCCAGCAGAAAACAGGGGTCGAACACCGGGGAGCTGTTTTTT.

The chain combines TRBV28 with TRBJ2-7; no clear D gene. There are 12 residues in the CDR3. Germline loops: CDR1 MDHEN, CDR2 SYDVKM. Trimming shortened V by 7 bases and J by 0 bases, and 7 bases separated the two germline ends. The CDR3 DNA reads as TGTGCCAGCATGGGCAGCTCCTACGAGCAGTACTTC. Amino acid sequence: CASMGSSYEQYF.

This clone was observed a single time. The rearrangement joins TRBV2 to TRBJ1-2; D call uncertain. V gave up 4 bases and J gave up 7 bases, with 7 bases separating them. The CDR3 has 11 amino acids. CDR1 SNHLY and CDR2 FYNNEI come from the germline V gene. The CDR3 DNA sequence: TGTGCCAGCAGTGTAGGGAGTGGCTACACCTTC. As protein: CASSVGSGYTF.

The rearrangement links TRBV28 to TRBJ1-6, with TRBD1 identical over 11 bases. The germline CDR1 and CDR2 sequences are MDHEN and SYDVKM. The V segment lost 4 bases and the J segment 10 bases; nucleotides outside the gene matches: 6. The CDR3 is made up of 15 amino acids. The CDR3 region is CASSSDRGRGSPLHF. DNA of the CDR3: TGTGCCAGCAGTTCGGACAGGGGGCGCGGATCACCCCTCCACTTT. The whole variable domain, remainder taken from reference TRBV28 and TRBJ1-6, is DVKVTQSSRYLVKRTGEKVFLECVQDMDHENMFWYRQDPGLGLRLIYFSYDVKMKEKGDIPEGYSVSREKKERFSLILESASTNQTSMYLCASSSDRGRGSPLHFGNGTRLTVT.

The CDR3 region has the DNA TGTGCCAGCAGTTTCAGGGACTCGGGTAATTCACCCCTCCACTTT. It codes for CASSFRDSGNSPLHF. The V and J genes are TRBV27 and TRBJ1-6, with TRBD1 as a possible D gene (5 bases). Between the trimmed V and J ends, which lost 3 bases and 6 bases, there was a span of 12 bases. This CDR3 is 15 amino acids long. Looked up from germline, CDR1 is MNHEY and CDR2 is SMNVEV (reference sequence).

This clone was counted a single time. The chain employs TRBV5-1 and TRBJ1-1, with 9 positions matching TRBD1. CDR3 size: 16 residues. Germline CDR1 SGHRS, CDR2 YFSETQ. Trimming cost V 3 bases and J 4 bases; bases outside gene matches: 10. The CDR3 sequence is CASSSQPGQGITEAFF. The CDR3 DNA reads TGCGCCAGCAGCTCGCAACCGGGACAGGGAATCACTGAAGCTTTCTTT. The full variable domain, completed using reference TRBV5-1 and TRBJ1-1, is KAGVTQTPRYLIKTRGQQVTLSCSPISGHRSVSWYQQTPGQGLQFLFEYFSETQRNKGNFPGRFSGRQFSNSRSEMNVSTLELGDSALYLCASSSQPGQGITEAFFGQGTRLTVV.

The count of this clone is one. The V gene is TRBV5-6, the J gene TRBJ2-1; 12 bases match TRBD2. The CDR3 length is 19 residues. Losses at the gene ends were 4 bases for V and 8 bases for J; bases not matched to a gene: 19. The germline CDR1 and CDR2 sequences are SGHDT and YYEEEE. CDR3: CASSPSRLAGVTKGDEQFF. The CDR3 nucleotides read TGTGCCAGCAGCCCATCCCGACTAGCGGGAGTGACTAAGGGGGATGAGCAGTTCTTC.

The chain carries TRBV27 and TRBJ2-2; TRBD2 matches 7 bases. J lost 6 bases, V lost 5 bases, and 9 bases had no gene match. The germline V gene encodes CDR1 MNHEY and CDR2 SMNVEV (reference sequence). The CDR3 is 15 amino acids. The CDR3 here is CASSPRTSGAGELFF. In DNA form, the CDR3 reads TGTGCCAGCAGTCCCCGGACTAGTGGGGCCGGGGAGCTGTTTTTT.